Following are 29 T cell receptor beta chains from one sample sequenced in a study of T cell repertoires in cytomegalovirus infection. TCRdb recomputed calls from the reads with MiXCR, one row per CDR3 protein. The table records more than 250,000 distinct CDR3 sequences, approximately 15% of them present only once. The specimen was PBMCs. These receptors were obtained from a human donor in good health (CMV status not recorded). Some clones in this sample may be carry-over from other donors' samples.

This chain links TRBV9 with TRBJ1-2; D gene uncertain. V lost 4 bases and J 4 bases, leaving 20 bases between the germline ends. CDR1 and CDR2 from the germline V gene are SGDLS and YYNGEE. This CDR3 is 16 amino acids long. The CDR3: CASSKSNPDTSYGYTF. In DNA, the CDR3 is TGTGCCAGCAGCAAGAGTAACCCCGATACCTCCTATGGCTACACCTTC.

The chain uses TRBV5-1 and TRBJ2-3, with D maybe TRBD2 (5 bases). Deletions cut 4 bases from V and 0 bases from J, with 12 bases between. Per germline, CDR1 SGHRS and CDR2 YFSETQ. The CDR3 sequence is 15 residues long. The chain's CDR3 is CASSLRGLSTDTQYF. CDR3 DNA: TGCGCCAGCAGCCTTCGCGGACTTAGCACAGATACGCAGTATTTT.

This clonotype was observed at least ten times. This sequence joins TRBV7-8 and TRBJ2-2, with 11 bases identical to TRBD2. The CDR3 is 18 residues long. From germline, CDR1 is SGHVS and CDR2 FQNEAQ. With V trimmed by 7 bases and J by 5 bases, 15 bases remained unmatched. The CDR3 coding sequence is TGTGCCAGCAACCGAGTCCCCGGGCTAGCGGGAGGTACCGGGGAGCTGTTTTTT. As protein: CASNRVPGLAGGTGELFF.

This clonotype was detected only a few times. V is TRBV5-5 and J is TRBJ2-3; 14 bases fit TRBD2. The CDR3 has 16 amino acids. Unmatched junction bases numbered 0, after V lost 0 bases and J lost 3 bases. From germline, CDR1 is SGHKS and CDR2 YYEKEE (reference sequence). The CDR3 region is CASSLGTSGGTDTQYF. The CDR3 nucleotides are TGTGCCAGCAGCTTGGGGACTAGCGGGGGGACAGATACGCAGTATTTT.

This clonotype turned up a few times. The chain recombines TRBV7-9 with TRBJ1-4, with 7 bases lining up with TRBD1. Germline loops: CDR1 SEHNR, CDR2 FQNEAQ (reference sequence). The CDR3 runs 14 residues. V lost 1 base to trimming and J lost 5 bases; unmatched junction nucleotides: 1. The CDR3 spells CASSLGQGNEKLFF. The CDR3 bases are TGTGCCAGCAGCTTAGGACAGGGAAATGAAAAACTGTTTTTT.

This clonotype was detected ten times or more. CDR3 protein: CASSLAAVKGHEQFF. In DNA form, the CDR3 reads TGTGCCAGCAGCTTAGCGGCGGTCAAGGGACATGAGCAGTTCTTC. The chain links TRBV7-9 to TRBJ2-1; TRBD1 or TRBD2 may be the D gene (5 bases each). The CDR3 sequence is 15 residues long. In germline, CDR1 is SEHNR, CDR2 FQNEAQ (reference sequence). The germline V and J ends were trimmed by 0 bases and 8 bases, with 14 bases remaining between them. Full variable domain (missing parts from reference TRBV7-9 and TRBJ2-1): DTGVSQNPRHKITKRGQNVTFRCDPISEHNRLYWYRQTLGQGPEFLTYFQNEAQLEKSRLLSDRFSAERPKGSFSTLEIQRTEQGDSAMYLCASSLAAVKGHEQFFGPGTRLTVL.

The chain couples TRBV2 to TRBJ2-6; D remains unclear. This CDR3 comprises 18 residues. V was cut by 6 bases and J by 6 bases, with 24 bases left in between. Germline loops: CDR1 SNHLY, CDR2 FYNNEI. Written as DNA, the CDR3 is TGTGCCAGCAGAACCCTTTCCGGAGCTTCTCTGGCGGCCAACGTCCTGACTTTC. This gives the protein CASRTLSGASLAANVLTF.

This clonotype appeared a few times. The chain recombines TRBV15 with TRBJ2-2, with 8 bases fitting TRBD2. The CDR3 extends over 13 amino acids. Germline loops: CDR1 LNHNV, CDR2 YYDKDF (reference sequence). The ends lost 9 bases at V and 3 bases at J; junction bases unmatched: 3. CDR3 amino acids: CATYSGDTGELFF. In DNA, the CDR3 is TGTGCCACTTATAGCGGGGACACCGGGGAGCTGTTTTTT.

This clonotype was observed many times. The chain carries TRBV28 and TRBJ2-7, with 8 positions matching TRBD1. CDR3 length: 12 amino acids. V lost 9 bases to trimming and J lost 6 bases; unmatched junction nucleotides: 7. Per germline, CDR1 MDHEN and CDR2 SYDVKM. The CDR3: CASLKQGGEQYF. The CDR3 bases are TGTGCCAGTCTTAAACAGGGGGGCGAGCAGTACTTC.

This clonotype was recorded a few times. The chain links TRBV19 to TRBJ1-6; no clear D gene. The V end was cut by 7 bases, the J end by 7 bases, with 14 bases between. The CDR3 extends over 14 amino acids. Germline-derived CDR1 and CDR2 are LNHDA and SQIVND (reference sequence). CDR3 in DNA: TGTGCCAGTAACCCACGGGGTCCCAATTCACCCCTCCACTTT. Protein product: CASNPRGPNSPLHF.

This clonotype was seen at least ten times. This chain uses TRBV2 with TRBJ1-1, with D perhaps TRBD1 (6 bases). CDR1 and CDR2 from the germline V gene are SNHLY and FYNNEI. V lost 3 bases to trimming and J lost 1 base, with 15 bases between them. CDR3 size: 16 residues. The CDR3 protein is CASSEVVQTGNTEAFF. Here the CDR3 DNA reads TGTGCCAGCAGTGAGGTCGTCCAGACAGGGAACACTGAAGCTTTCTTT.

This clonotype occurred many times. The chain uses TRBV10-3 and TRBJ1-1, with D possibly being TRBD1 (6 bases). Germline V CDR1 and CDR2: ENHRY, SYGVKD. V was cut by 10 bases and J by 1 base, with 16 bases left in between. The CDR3 runs 14 residues. CDR3 sequence: CATLPDSGNTEAFF. CDR3 sequence (DNA): TGTGCCACCTTGCCGGACAGCGGGAACACTGAAGCTTTCTTT.

V and J are TRBV18 and TRBJ2-7; D gene unclear. Trimming removed 3 bases at V and 6 bases at J, with 21 bases between. Germline V CDR1 and CDR2: KGHSH, LQKENI. The CDR3 has 16 residues. CDR3 amino acids: CASSPLDPGSVSEQYF. The CDR3 bases are TGTGCCAGCTCACCCTTAGACCCCGGATCCGTCTCCGAGCAGTACTTC.

This clonotype was counted only a few times. CDR3 bases: TGTGCCAGCAGCCAAGAACGGTACACCGGGGAGCTGTTTTTT. Translation: CASSQERYTGELFF. The V and J genes are TRBV14 and TRBJ2-2, with D unresolved. The CDR3 has 14 amino acids. The V end was cut by 0 bases, the J end by 3 bases, with 5 bases between. In germline, CDR1 is SGHDN, CDR2 FVKESK.

In this sample, this clonotype turned up a few times. V is TRBV6-6 and J is TRBJ1-5; D remains unclear. CDR1 is MNHNY, CDR2 SVGAGI, per germline (reference sequence). This CDR3 is 15 amino acids long. The ends were cut back, 9 bases at V and 2 bases at J, with 17 bases in the middle. The CDR3 protein is CASTSERAGNQPQHF. CDR3 sequence (DNA): TGTGCCAGTACAAGCGAGCGGGCTGGCAATCAGCCCCAGCATTTT.

In its sample, this clonotype was seen many times. V gene TRBV6-6 combines with J gene TRBJ2-2; D not certain. The germline gives CDR1 MNHNY, CDR2 SVGAGI (reference sequence). The CDR3 covers 11 residues. Trimming shortened V by 6 bases and J by 9 bases, and 8 bases separated the two germline ends. The CDR3 region is CASSPLRELFF. In DNA form, the CDR3 reads TGTGCCAGCAGCCCCCTAAGGGAGCTGTTTTTT.

This clonotype was recorded only once. The chain links TRBV10-3 to TRBJ2-1; D is uncertain. Trimming removed 7 bases from V and 6 bases from J, with 13 bases in between. Germline V gene sequence: CDR1 ENHRY, CDR2 SYGVKD. This CDR3 has 13 residues. CDR3 DNA: TGTGCCATCAAAACTAACACCGGCAATGAGCAGTTCTTC. This encodes CAIKTNTGNEQFF.

This clonotype has at least ten counts. The chain recombines TRBV7-3 with TRBJ1-2; a weak D match, TRBD1 (5 bases). Germline V CDR1 and CDR2: SGHTA, FQGTGA. This CDR3 comprises 13 residues. V dropped 3 bases and J dropped 4 bases, with 9 bases sitting between them. Here the CDR3 DNA reads TGTGCCAGCAGCTTGACAGCGGGCTATGGCTACACCTTC. Amino acids: CASSLTAGYGYTF.

This clonotype has a handful of counts. This chain joins TRBV20-1 and TRBJ2-1, with TRBD2 identical over 9 bases. After removal of 2 bases from V and 0 bases from J, the junction contained 14 bases not matched to a gene. The germline V gene encodes CDR1 DFQATT and CDR2 SNEGSKA (reference sequence). The CDR3 spans 19 residues. The CDR3 here is CSARPARAGGSYSYNEQFF. CDR3 DNA sequence: TGCAGTGCTAGACCGGCCAGAGCGGGAGGAAGCTACTCCTACAATGAGCAGTTCTTC.

In its sample, this clonotype was seen many times. The chain is built from TRBV25-1 and TRBJ1-4; D is unresolved. The CDR3 sequence is 13 residues long. Germline V CDR1 and CDR2: MGHDK, SYGVNS. V dropped 2 bases and J dropped 7 bases, with 8 bases sitting between them. The CDR3 protein is CASSEPGPEKLFF. In DNA form, the CDR3 reads TGTGCCAGCAGTGAACCGGGCCCTGAAAAACTGTTTTTT.

This clonotype has at least ten counts. The rearrangement joins TRBV12-3 or TRBV12-4 to TRBJ1-1; D is unresolved. CDR3 length: 14 amino acids. V lost 3 bases, J lost 1 base, and 9 bases lay in between. As DNA, the CDR3 is TGTGCCAGCAGTTTCAGGTCCGGGAACACTGAAGCTTTCTTT. As protein: CASSFRSGNTEAFF.

The rearrangement links TRBV28 to TRBJ1-2; D gene ambiguous. This CDR3 is built from 11 residues. CDR1 and CDR2 from the germline V gene are MDHEN and SYDVKM. V lost 3 bases, J lost 8 bases, and 7 bases lay in between. In nucleotides, the CDR3 is TGTGCCAGCAGTTTTGGGCGGGGCTACACCTTC. This encodes CASSFGRGYTF.

The rearrangement joins TRBV27 to TRBJ2-1, with 8 bases aligning to TRBD2. The CDR3 is made up of 14 amino acids. V gave up 7 bases and J gave up 10 bases; unmatched junction bases: 12. CDR1 is MNHEY and CDR2 is SMNVEV in the germline V gene (reference sequence). The CDR3 region is CASNRGSGSWEQFF. In nucleotides, the CDR3 is TGTGCCAGCAATCGGGGGAGCGGGAGTTGGGAGCAGTTCTTC.

This clonotype was seen at least ten times. V is TRBV7-2 and J is TRBJ1-2; 7 bases are shared with TRBD1. V dropped 3 bases and J dropped 6; count of bases not matched to a gene: 4. The CDR3 runs 13 residues. Germline V lookup: CDR1 SGHTA, CDR2 FQGNSA. The CDR3 DNA sequence: TGTGCCAGCAGCTTCGACAGGGCGGATGGCTACACCTTC. Protein: CASSFDRADGYTF.

CDR3 in amino acids: CASSQEGGTVAFF. As DNA, the CDR3 is TGCGCCAGCAGCCAAGAGGGGGGGACTGTGGCTTTCTTT. This chain uses TRBV4-1 with TRBJ1-1; possibly TRBD1 for D (5 bases). V was cut by 0 bases and J by 11 bases, with 13 bases left in between. Germline loops: CDR1 MGHRA, CDR2 YSYEKL. This CDR3 is built from 13 residues.

The genes are TRBV5-1 and TRBJ2-2; a possible D gene is TRBD2 (5 bases). The ends were cut back, 4 bases at V and 2 bases at J, with 12 bases in the middle. CDR1 SGHRS and CDR2 YFSETQ come from the germline V gene. The CDR3 is made up of 15 amino acids. In DNA, the CDR3 is TGCGCCAGCAGCCCACGGACTGATAACACCGGGGAGCTGTTTTTT. Translated: CASSPRTDNTGELFF.

This clonotype appeared many times. This chain uses TRBV4-3 with TRBJ1-1; D gene unclear. The CDR3 has 15 amino acids. CDR1 is LGHNA and CDR2 is YSLEER in the germline V gene. The V gene lost 3 bases and the J gene lost 0 bases, with 11 bases spanning the gap. The DNA of the CDR3 is TGCGCCAGCAGCCAGCTAGCAGGACTGAACACTGAAGCTTTCTTT. Encoded protein: CASSQLAGLNTEAFF.

This clonotype appeared a few times. The chain couples TRBV20-1 to TRBJ1-4, with 10 bases aligning to TRBD1. This CDR3 comprises 15 residues. Trimming at V came to 4 bases and at J to 6 bases, leaving 8 bases not matched to a gene. CDR1 and CDR2 from the germline V gene are DFQATT and SNEGSKA (reference sequence). The CDR3 here is CSATGTGAIDEKLFF. DNA for the CDR3: TGCAGTGCTACTGGGACAGGGGCAATAGATGAAAAACTGTTTTTT.

This chain connects TRBV5-8 to TRBJ2-2, with D perhaps matching TRBD2 (6 bases). With 5 bases removed from V and 1 base from J, the gap between germline ends came to 18 bases. The CDR3 consists of 17 residues. Germline V lookup: CDR1 SGHTS, CDR2 YDEGEE. CDR3: CASRPVSGRENTGELFF. CDR3 nucleotide sequence: TGTGCCAGCAGGCCTGTTTCTGGGCGGGAGAACACCGGGGAGCTGTTTTTT.